The clone carrying this TCR beta chain counts as medium-sized (0.01 to 0.1%). The antigen remains unidentified. Reverse transcription used around 500 ng RNA and constant-region primers for alpha and beta. Separate chain-specific third strand synthesis with multiplexing indices produced the alpha and beta libraries. Each cDNA molecule was barcoded, and a single primer pair amplified each chain. The library got P5 and P7 elements plus a second index, then an approximately 24-cycle PCR. A single record per CDR3 protein comes from TCRdb applying MiXCR to the 5' RACE reads. Of fewer than 5,000 distinct CDR3 sequences listed, roughly 5.5% are singletons. These data are taken from a study of HIV-infected patients and healthy controls. The study's findings and limits: CDR3 sharing between individuals was lower in HIV-infected patients than in healthy controls. A major limitation was that merely sixteen HIV-infected individuals were processed.

Roughly three months, about 14 weeks, into antiretroviral therapy, follow-up blood was collected. All unsorted peripheral T cells were captured because whole blood was used without fractionation. The sequencing used blood, collected during antiretroviral therapy. This receptor was obtained from an adult with HIV infection.

The CDR3, as DNA: TGTGCCAGCAGCGTGGACGGACAGGGGCGAGAGACCCAGTACTTC. It is translated as CASSVDGQGRETQYF. This rearrangement joins TRBV9 to TRBJ2-5; 9 bases align to TRBD1. J lost 4 bases, V lost 2 bases, and 6 bases had no gene match. Germline V lookup: CDR1 SGDLS, CDR2 YYNGEE. The length of the CDR3 is 15 residues.